The present T cell receptor beta chain was sequenced within a study of blood T cell repertoires in COVID-19. The CDR3 has 16 residues. The germline gives CDR1 LNHNV, CDR2 YYDKDF (reference sequence). The V end was cut by 0 bases, the J end by 5 bases, with 16 bases between. Repertoires were generated with immunoSEQ multiplex PCR, while TCRdb's copy carries only in-frame clones and drops some. This table holds about 280,000 clones, roughly 85% found once. The source material was PBMCs or T cells enriched from blood (not recorded which). The clonotype comes from a woman between 50 and 59 years old who had recovered from COVID-19. This chain joins TRBV15 and TRBJ1-1; D uncertain. The CDR3 DNA sequence: TGTGCCACCAGCAGAGATCTGACAACCTCACAAACTGAAGCTTTCTTT. This encodes CATSRDLTTSQTEAFF.